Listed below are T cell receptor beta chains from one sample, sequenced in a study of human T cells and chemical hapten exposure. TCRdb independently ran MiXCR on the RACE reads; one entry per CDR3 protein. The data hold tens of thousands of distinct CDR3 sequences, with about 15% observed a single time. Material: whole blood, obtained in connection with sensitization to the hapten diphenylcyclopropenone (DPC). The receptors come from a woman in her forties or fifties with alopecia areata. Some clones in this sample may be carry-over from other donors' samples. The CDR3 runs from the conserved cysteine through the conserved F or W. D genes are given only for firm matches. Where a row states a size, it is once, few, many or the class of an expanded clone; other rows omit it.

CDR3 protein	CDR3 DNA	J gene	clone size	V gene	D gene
CASKPTGTGKETQYF	TGTGCCAGCAAACCAACCGGGACAGGGAAAGAGACCCAGTACTTC	TRBJ2-5	few	TRBV12-3/TRBV12-4	TRBD1
CASSEKIHSYEQYF	TGTGCCAGCAGTGAAAAAATACACAGCTACGAGCAGTACTTC	TRBJ2-7	many	TRBV6-1	-
CASSPRGIVGGQPQHF	TGTGCCAGCTCACCAAGAGGTATCGTAGGTGGTCAGCCCCAGCATTTT	TRBJ1-5	many	TRBV18	-
CASSRKLAGVDEQFF	TGTGCCAGCAGCCGGAAGCTAGCGGGAGTCGATGAGCAGTTCTTC	TRBJ2-1	few	TRBV14	TRBD2
CASAWMSNTGELFF	TGTGCCAGCGCTTGGATGTCGAACACCGGGGAGCTGTTTTTT	TRBJ2-2	-	TRBV2	-
CASSQGQGSETIYF	TGCGCCAGCAGCCAAGGACAGGGCTCGGAAACCATATATTTT	TRBJ1-3	few	TRBV4-3	TRBD1
CSARPFTSGVYNEQFF	TGCAGTGCTAGACCTTTCACTAGCGGGGTTTACAATGAGCAGTTCTTC	TRBJ2-1	few	TRBV20-1	TRBD2
CATSSPGQINTEAFF	TGTGCCACCAGTTCTCCGGGACAAATTAACACTGAAGCTTTCTTT	TRBJ1-1	-	TRBV15	-
CASSWGSCNEQFF	TGTGCCAGCAGCTGGGGGTCCTGCAATGAGCAGTTCTTC	TRBJ2-1	few	TRBV7-9	-
CASSPAGLARETQYF	TGTGCCAGCTCCCCCGCAGGACTAGCGCGAGAGACCCAGTACTTC	TRBJ2-5	few	TRBV2	TRBD2
CASSDKAGELETQYF	TGCGCCAGCAGTGATAAGGCGGGAGAATTAGAGACCCAGTACTTC	TRBJ2-5	few	TRBV10-1	TRBD2
CASSLETEAFF	TGTGCCAGCAGCTTGGAGACGGAAGCTTTCTTT	TRBJ1-1	-	TRBV11-2	-
CASGRANEKLFF	TGTGCCAGCGGCAGGGCTAATGAAAAACTGTTTTTT	TRBJ1-4	many	TRBV12-3/TRBV12-4	-
CASSDGQGTNNEQFF	TGTGCCAGCAGTGACGGGCAGGGGACGAACAATGAGCAGTTCTTC	TRBJ2-1	-	TRBV6-4	-
CASSRDRGRHEKLFF	TGTGCCAGCAGTCGGGACAGGGGGCGTCATGAAAAACTGTTTTTT	TRBJ1-4	-	TRBV2	TRBD1
CASSGLAGYQETQYF	TGTGCCAGCAGTGGACTAGCGGGATACCAAGAGACCCAGTACTTC	TRBJ2-5	-	TRBV6-5	TRBD2
CASSDSGRAENEQFF	TGTGCCAGCAGCGATAGCGGGAGGGCCGAAAATGAGCAGTTCTTC	TRBJ2-1	-	TRBV4-2	TRBD2
CASSSGKPEAFF	TGTGCCAGCAGTTCCGGGAAACCTGAAGCTTTCTTT	TRBJ1-1	few	TRBV28	-
CASGGTGGPTDTQYF	TGTGCCAGCGGGGGGACGGGCGGCCCCACAGATACGCAGTATTTT	TRBJ2-3	few	TRBV2	-
CASSYGGLSSGANVLTF	TGTGCCAGCAGTTACGGGGGGTTAAGCTCTGGGGCCAACGTCCTGACTTTC	TRBJ2-6	many	TRBV27	TRBD2
CAISSSGTGQETQYF	TGTGCCATCAGTTCCTCCGGGACAGGTCAAGAGACCCAGTACTTC	TRBJ2-5	-	TRBV10-3	TRBD1
CASSTNRNSNQPQHF	TGTGCCAGTAGTACAAACAGAAATAGCAATCAGCCCCAGCATTTT	TRBJ1-5	-	TRBV19	-
CASTSPDVLNNEQFF	TGTGCCAGCACCTCACCGGACGTCCTAAACAATGAGCAGTTCTTC	TRBJ2-1	few	TRBV28	-
CATRQGQANTEAFF	TGTGCCACTCGGCAGGGTCAAGCGAACACTGAAGCTTTCTTT	TRBJ1-1	-	TRBV12-3/TRBV12-4	-
CASSLAPGLALSSYNEQFF	TGTGCCAGCAGCTTAGCCCCGGGACTAGCGTTAAGCTCCTACAATGAGCAGTTCTTC	TRBJ2-1	few	TRBV11-2	TRBD2
CASSLEADMAF	TGTGCCAGCAGCTTGGAAGCGGACATGGCTTTT	TRBJ1-1	-	TRBV5-6	-
CASSLDLDVRANVLTF	TGTGCCAGCAGCTTAGACCTGGACGTTCGGGCCAACGTCCTGACTTTC	TRBJ2-6	many	TRBV11-2	-
CASTPGTSGRYEQFF	TGTGCCAGCACCCCTGGGACTAGCGGGAGGTATGAGCAGTTCTTC	TRBJ2-1	-	TRBV6-1	TRBD2
CASSIRQGQGRLRYNEQFF	TGTGCCAGCAGCATCCGACAGGGACAGGGGCGTCTCAGGTACAATGAGCAGTTCTTC	TRBJ2-1	many	TRBV7-6	TRBD1
CASGSASGPLQFF	TGTGCCAGTGGGAGTGCAAGCGGGCCCTTACAGTTCTTC	TRBJ2-1	-	TRBV19	-
CASSRWTSKDTQYF	TGTGCCAGCAGCCGCTGGACTAGCAAAGATACGCAGTATTTT	TRBJ2-3	few	TRBV3-1	TRBD2
CASSQDQRGTYEQYF	TGTGCCAGCAGCCAAGATCAGCGGGGGACCTACGAGCAGTACTTC	TRBJ2-7	-	TRBV4-2	TRBD2
CASSQAVNTEAFF	TGTGCCAGCAGCCAAGCGGTGAACACTGAAGCTTTCTTT	TRBJ1-1	few	TRBV4-2	-
CASSPPSQGAYEQYF	TGTGCCAGCTCACCACCGTCTCAGGGGGCCTACGAGCAGTACTTC	TRBJ2-7	-	TRBV18	TRBD1
CASSTRDDNQPQHF	TGTGCCAGCAGTACCCGGGACGACAATCAGCCCCAGCATTTT	TRBJ1-5	few	TRBV12-3/TRBV12-4	-
CASSTGVKSYEQYF	TGTGCCAGCTCAACGGGCGTGAAGTCCTACGAGCAGTACTTC	TRBJ2-7	-	TRBV18	-
CASSSLTGDNEQFF	TGCGCCAGCAGCTCCCTGACTGGAGACAATGAGCAGTTCTTC	TRBJ2-1	-	TRBV5-1	-
CASSRDRGEKLFF	TGTGCCAGCAGTCGGGACAGAGGAGAAAAACTGTTTTTT	TRBJ1-4	few	TRBV7-9	TRBD1
CASSYSITANRAVQETQYF	TGTGCCAGCAGTTACTCCATAACTGCTAACCGGGCAGTTCAAGAGACCCAGTACTTC	TRBJ2-5	many	TRBV6-6	-
CASSPALSSYNEQFF	TGTGCCAGCTCACCAGCGCTGAGCTCCTACAATGAGCAGTTCTTC	TRBJ2-1	few	TRBV18	-
CSATPGAHEQYF	TGCAGTGCCACCCCCGGGGCCCACGAGCAGTACTTC	TRBJ2-7	-	TRBV20-1	-
CASSPPSRNMNTEAFF	TGTGCCAGCTCACCACCGTCGCGAAACATGAACACTGAAGCTTTCTTT	TRBJ1-1	few	TRBV18	-
CASSGRAGEPEQFF	TGTGCCAGCAGCGGAAGAGCCGGGGAGCCTGAGCAGTTCTTC	TRBJ2-1	many	TRBV9	-
CSARTNKGVLGAEAFF	TGCAGTGCTAGAACCAACAAGGGTGTATTGGGGGCTGAAGCTTTCTTT	TRBJ1-1	-	TRBV20-1	-
CASSPDPSSYNEQFF	TGTGCCAGCAGCCCAGACCCGAGCTCCTACAATGAGCAGTTCTTC	TRBJ2-1	many	TRBV7-9	-
CSATPLEGLEQYF	TGCAGTGCTACCCCCCTGGAGGGGCTTGAGCAGTACTTC	TRBJ2-7	-	TRBV20-1	-
CASSLMRGKGEAFF	TGTGCCAGCAGCCTAATGCGGGGGAAGGGTGAAGCTTTCTTT	TRBJ1-1	many	TRBV7-6	-
CASSQGRGGPYNEQFF	TGTGCCAGCAGCCAAGGGCGCGGGGGCCCCTACAATGAGCAGTTCTTC	TRBJ2-1	-	TRBV14	-
CASSPRQTGLTNEKLFF	TGTGCCAGCAGCCCGCGACAAACAGGTTTAACTAATGAAAAACTGTTTTTT	TRBJ1-4	-	TRBV7-6	-
CATSTSDRAAGINEQFF	TGTGCCACCAGCACGTCAGACAGGGCTGCGGGGATCAATGAGCAGTTCTTC	TRBJ2-1	many	TRBV15	-
CASSPLDIVTQYF	TGTGCCAGCAGCCCTTTGGATATTGTGACCCAGTACTTC	TRBJ2-5	few	TRBV14	-
CASSPTAGSNEKLFF	TGTGCCAGCTCACCAACTGCGGGGTCTAATGAAAAACTGTTTTTT	TRBJ1-4	many	TRBV18	-
CSVAASGANVLTF	TGCAGCGTTGCGGCCTCTGGGGCCAACGTCCTGACTTTC	TRBJ2-6	many	TRBV29-1	-
CASSPQANYGYTF	TGTGCCAGCAGTCCCCAGGCGAACTATGGCTACACCTTC	TRBJ1-2	many	TRBV12-3/TRBV12-4	-
CASSGLAGYNEQFF	TGTGCCAGCAGCGGACTAGCGGGGTACAATGAGCAGTTCTTC	TRBJ2-1	few	TRBV12-3/TRBV12-4	TRBD2
CASSLGGRRNNEQFF	TGTGCCAGCAGTTTGGGCGGGAGGCGCAACAATGAGCAGTTCTTC	TRBJ2-1	-	TRBV28	TRBD2
CASSSRLAGEQGTQYF	TGTGCCAGCAGTTCACGACTAGCGGGGGAGCAAGGAACCCAGTACTTC	TRBJ2-5	many	TRBV7-9	TRBD2
CSVDLRADTQYF	TGCAGCGTTGATCTGAGAGCAGATACGCAGTATTTT	TRBJ2-3	few	TRBV29-1	-
CASSLDRLNTEAFF	TGCGCCAGCAGCTTGGACCGGCTGAACACTGAAGCTTTCTTT	TRBJ1-1	-	TRBV5-1	-